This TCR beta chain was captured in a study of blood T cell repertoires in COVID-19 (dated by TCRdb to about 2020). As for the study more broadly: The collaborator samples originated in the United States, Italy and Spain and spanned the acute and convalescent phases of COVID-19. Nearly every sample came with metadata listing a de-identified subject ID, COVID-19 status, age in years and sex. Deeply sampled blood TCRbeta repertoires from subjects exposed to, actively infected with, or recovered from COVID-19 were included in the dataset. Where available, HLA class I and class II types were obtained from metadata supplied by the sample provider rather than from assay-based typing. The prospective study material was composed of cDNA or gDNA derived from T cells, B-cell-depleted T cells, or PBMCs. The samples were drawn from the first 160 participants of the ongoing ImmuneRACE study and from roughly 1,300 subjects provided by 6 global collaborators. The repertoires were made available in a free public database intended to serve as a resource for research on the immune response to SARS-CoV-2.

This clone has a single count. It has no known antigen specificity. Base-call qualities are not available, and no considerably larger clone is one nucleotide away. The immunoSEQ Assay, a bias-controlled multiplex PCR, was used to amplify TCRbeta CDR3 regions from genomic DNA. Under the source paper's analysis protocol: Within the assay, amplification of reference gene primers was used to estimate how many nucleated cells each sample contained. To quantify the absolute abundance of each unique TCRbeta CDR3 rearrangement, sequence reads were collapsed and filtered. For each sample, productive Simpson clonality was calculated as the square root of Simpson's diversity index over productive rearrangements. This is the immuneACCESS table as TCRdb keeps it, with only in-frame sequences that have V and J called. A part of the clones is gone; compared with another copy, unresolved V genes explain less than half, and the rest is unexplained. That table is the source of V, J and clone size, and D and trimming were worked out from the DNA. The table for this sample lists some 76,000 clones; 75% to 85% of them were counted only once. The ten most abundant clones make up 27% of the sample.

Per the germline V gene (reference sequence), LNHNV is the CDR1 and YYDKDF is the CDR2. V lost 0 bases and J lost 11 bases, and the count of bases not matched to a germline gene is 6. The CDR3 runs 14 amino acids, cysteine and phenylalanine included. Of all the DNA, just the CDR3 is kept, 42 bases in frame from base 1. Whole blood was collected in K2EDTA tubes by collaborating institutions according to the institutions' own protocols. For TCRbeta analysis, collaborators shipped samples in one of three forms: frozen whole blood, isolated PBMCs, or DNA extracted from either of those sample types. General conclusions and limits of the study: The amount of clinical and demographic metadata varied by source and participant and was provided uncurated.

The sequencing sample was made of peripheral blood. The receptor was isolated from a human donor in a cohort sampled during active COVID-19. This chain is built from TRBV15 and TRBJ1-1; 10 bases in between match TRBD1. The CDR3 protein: CATSRDRGTGDAFF. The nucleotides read TGTGCCACCAGCAGAGATCGAGGGACAGGGGATGCTTTCTTT.